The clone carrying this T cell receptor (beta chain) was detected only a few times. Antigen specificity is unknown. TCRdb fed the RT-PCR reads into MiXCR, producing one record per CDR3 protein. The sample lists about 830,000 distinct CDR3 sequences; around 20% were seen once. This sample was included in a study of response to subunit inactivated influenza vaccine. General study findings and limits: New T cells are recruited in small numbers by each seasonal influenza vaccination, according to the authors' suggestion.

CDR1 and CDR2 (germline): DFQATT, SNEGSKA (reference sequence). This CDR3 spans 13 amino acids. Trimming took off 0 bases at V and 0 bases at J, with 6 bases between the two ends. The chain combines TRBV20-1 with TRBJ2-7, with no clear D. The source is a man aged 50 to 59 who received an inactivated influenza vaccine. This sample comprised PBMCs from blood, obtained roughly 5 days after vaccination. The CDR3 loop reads CSAREHISYEQYF. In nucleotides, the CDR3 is TGCAGTGCTAGAGAACATATCTCCTACGAGCAGTACTTC.